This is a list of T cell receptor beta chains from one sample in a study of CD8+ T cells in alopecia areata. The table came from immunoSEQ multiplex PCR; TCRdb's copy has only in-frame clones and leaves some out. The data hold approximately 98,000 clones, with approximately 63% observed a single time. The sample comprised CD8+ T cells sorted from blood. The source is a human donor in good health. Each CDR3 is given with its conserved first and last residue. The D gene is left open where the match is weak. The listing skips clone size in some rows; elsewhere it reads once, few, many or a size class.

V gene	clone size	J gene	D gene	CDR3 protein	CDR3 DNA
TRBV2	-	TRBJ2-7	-	CASKTMPLDYEQYF	TGTGCCAGCAAGACTATGCCCCTCGATTACGAGCAGTACTTC
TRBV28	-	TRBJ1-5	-	CASGVETGVNQPQHF	TGTGCCAGCGGGGTTGAAACTGGGGTGAATCAGCCCCAGCATTTT
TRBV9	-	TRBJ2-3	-	CASSLWDRDSDTQYF	TGTGCCAGCAGCCTCTGGGACCGTGATTCCGATACGCAGTATTTT
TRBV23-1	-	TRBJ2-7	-	CASPLRGLYEQYF	TGCGCCAGCCCGCTTAGGGGACTCTACGAGCAGTACTTC
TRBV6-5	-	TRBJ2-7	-	CASSYNRVGEQYF	TGTGCCAGCAGTTACAACAGGGTAGGCGAGCAGTACTTC
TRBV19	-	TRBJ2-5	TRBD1	CASTGGETQYF	TGTGCCAGCACAGGGGGGGAGACCCAGTACTTC
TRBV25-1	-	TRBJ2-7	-	CASSELVSEQYF	TGTGCCAGCAGTGAATTAGTTAGCGAGCAGTACTTC
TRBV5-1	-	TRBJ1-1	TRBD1	CASSLSPGGNTEAFF	TGCGCCAGCAGCTTGAGCCCAGGGGGAAACACTGAAGCTTTCTTT
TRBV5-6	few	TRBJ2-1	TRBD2	CASSSSSGTTYNEQFF	TGTGCCAGCAGCAGTTCTAGCGGGACAACCTACAATGAGCAGTTCTTC
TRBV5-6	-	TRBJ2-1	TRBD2	CASSLVSGGSYNEQFF	TGTGCCAGCAGCTTGGTTTCGGGGGGATCCTACAATGAGCAGTTCTTC
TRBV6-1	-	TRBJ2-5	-	CASSGQTQETQYF	TGTGCCAGCAGTGGACAGACTCAAGAGACCCAGTACTTC
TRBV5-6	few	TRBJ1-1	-	CASSLGTEAFF	TGTGCCAGCAGCTTGGGAACTGAAGCTTTCTTT
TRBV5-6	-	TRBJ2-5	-	CASSPLPGRVGETQYF	TGTGCCAGCAGCCCGCTCCCGGGCAGGGTCGGGGAGACCCAGTACTTC
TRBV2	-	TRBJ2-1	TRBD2	CASSAGLAVDNEQFF	TGTGCCAGCAGTGCGGGACTAGCAGTCGACAATGAGCAGTTCTTC
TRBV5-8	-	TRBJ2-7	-	CASSLDPYKESSYEQYF	TGTGCCAGCAGCTTGGACCCTTATAAGGAGAGCTCCTACGAGCAGTACTTC
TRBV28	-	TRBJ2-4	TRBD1	CASRPTGVGIQYF	TGTGCCAGCAGGCCGACAGGGGTCGGGATTCAGTACTTC
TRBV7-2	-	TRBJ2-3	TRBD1	CASSSGTGSDLSQYF	TGTGCCAGCAGCTCCGGGACAGGTTCAGACCTCTCGCAGTATTTT
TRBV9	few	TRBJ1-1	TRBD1	CASSARRDRGMNTEAFF	TGTGCCAGCAGCGCCAGGCGGGACAGGGGCATGAACACTGAAGCTTTCTTT
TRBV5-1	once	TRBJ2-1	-	CASETGNAYNEQFF	TGCGCCAGCGAAACAGGGAACGCCTACAATGAGCAGTTCTTC
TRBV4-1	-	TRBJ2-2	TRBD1	CASSQDKGTGWPMWTGELFF	TGCGCCAGCAGCCAAGATAAGGGGACAGGCTGGCCGATGTGGACCGGGGAGCTGTTTTTT
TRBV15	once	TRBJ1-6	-	CATSREGPPHAPLHF	TGTGCCACCAGCAGAGAGGGGCCACCTCACGCACCCCTCCACTTT
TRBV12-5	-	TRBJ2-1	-	CASGLEMYEPPYNEQFF	TGTGCTAGTGGTTTGGAGATGTATGAGCCCCCTTACAATGAGCAGTTCTTC
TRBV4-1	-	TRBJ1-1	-	CASSQEQGTLRYTEAFF	TGCGCCAGCAGCCAAGAGCAGGGGACCTTGAGGTACACTGAAGCTTTCTTT
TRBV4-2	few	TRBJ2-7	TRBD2	CASSQAGGVTYEQYF	TGTGCCAGCAGCCAAGCCGGGGGGGTGACCTACGAGCAGTACTTC
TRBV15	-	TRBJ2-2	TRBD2	CATSGFSGGPPGELFF	TGTGCCACCAGCGGCTTCAGCGGGGGGCCGCCCGGGGAGCTGTTTTTT
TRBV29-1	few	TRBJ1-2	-	CSVAGTGNYGYTF	TGCAGCGTTGCGGGAACAGGGAACTATGGCTACACCTTC
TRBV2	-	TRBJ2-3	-	CASTSGAQTDTQYF	TGTGCCAGCACGTCGGGAGCTCAGACAGATACGCAGTATTTT
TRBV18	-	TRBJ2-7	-	CASSPGLRGPRIHEQYF	TGTGCCAGCTCACCAGGTCTGAGAGGGCCTCGTATCCACGAGCAGTACTTC
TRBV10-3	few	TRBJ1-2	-	CAILLGQILVYGYTF	TGTGCCATCCTTTTAGGACAGATCCTCGTCTATGGCTACACCTTC
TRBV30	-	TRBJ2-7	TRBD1	CAWSVSIQGVRDF	TGTGCCTGGAGTGTCTCCATCCAGGGGGTAAGGGACTTC
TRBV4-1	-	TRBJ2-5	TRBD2	CASSRIGGAIEETQYF	TGCGCCAGCAGCCGCATCGGGGGGGCTATAGAAGAGACCCAGTACTTC
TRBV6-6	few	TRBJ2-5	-	CASSYGSRVETQYF	TGTGCCAGCAGTTACGGGAGCCGCGTGGAGACCCAGTACTTC
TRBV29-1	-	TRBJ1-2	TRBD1	CSVEDLQGDPMGGYTF	TGCAGCGTTGAAGACCTACAGGGGGATCCCATGGGGGGCTACACCTTC
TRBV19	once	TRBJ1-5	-	CASSISIGPNQPQHF	TGTGCCAGTAGTATTAGTATCGGGCCCAATCAGCCCCAGCATTTT
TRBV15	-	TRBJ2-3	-	CATSRAKRTDTQYF	TGTGCCACCAGCAGAGCTAAGCGCACAGATACGCAGTATTTT
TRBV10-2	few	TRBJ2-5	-	CASSESTSDGGVGETQYF	TGCGCCAGCAGTGAGTCGACATCCGATGGAGGGGTGGGAGAGACCCAGTACTTC
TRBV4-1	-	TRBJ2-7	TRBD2	CASALASGASYEQYF	TGCGCCAGCGCCCTCGCTAGCGGGGCCTCCTACGAGCAGTACTTC